The 16 T cell receptor beta chains below all came from one sample that was sequenced in a study of CD8 T cells in Susac syndrome (dated by TCRdb to between 2018 and 2020). Library preparation employed the immunoSEQ multiplex PCR assay. RNA was extracted with the RNeasy kit and roughly 0.5 to 1 ug was reverse transcribed using random hexamers. The public reads were reanalyzed by TCRdb: fastp trimming at Q25, MiXCR alignment, in-frame beta chains only. Here each entry gathers all rows of one CDR3 protein and keeps the most common genes and DNA. This sample holds some 190,000 distinct CDR3 sequences; 85% to 95% were observed only once. The ten largest clonotypes hold around 0.1% of the sample. The source material was CD4+ T cells from PBMCs. The receptors come from a human donor in good health.

The rearrangement links TRBV6-2 or TRBV6-3 to TRBJ1-1; the D is unclear. The CDR3 is made up of 14 amino acids. Germline V gene sequence: CDR1 MNHEY, CDR2 SVGEGT. With 6 bases removed from V and 1 base from J, the gap between germline ends came to 12 bases. CDR3 amino acids: CASSYTPPNTEAFF. The CDR3, as DNA: TGTGCCAGCAGCTATACCCCACCGAACACTGAAGCTTTCTTT.

This chain links TRBV5-6 with TRBJ2-6; D call uncertain. Trimming removed 4 bases at V and 5 bases at J, with 13 bases between. The CDR3 runs 15 residues. The germline gives CDR1 SGHDT, CDR2 YYEEEE. CDR3 nucleotides: TGTGCCAGCAGCCTTCCAGCCTCACGGGCCAACGTCCTGACTTTC. This gives the protein CASSLPASRANVLTF.

The gene calls are TRBV3-1 and TRBJ2-1, with TRBD2 identical over 9 bases. V gave up 4 bases and J gave up 7 bases; unmatched junction bases: 11. CDR3 length equals 16 residues. Germline values: CDR1 LGHDT, CDR2 YNNKEL (reference sequence). The CDR3 here is CASSLRGGARTNEQFF. DNA of the CDR3: TGTGCCAGCAGCCTCCGCGGGGGGGCTCGCACGAATGAGCAGTTCTTC.

The V call is TRBV3-1, the J call TRBJ1-1, with a possible D match to TRBD1 (5 bases). CDR3 length: 13 amino acids. V lost 4 bases to trimming and J lost 8 bases, with 14 bases between them. Germline lookup yields CDR1 LGHDT and CDR2 YNNKEL (reference sequence). CDR3 nucleotides: TGTGCCAGCAGCCCCACGGGGCCAGCAGAAGCTTTCTTT. It codes for CASSPTGPAEAFF.

The J gene is TRBJ2-7, the V gene TRBV9; the D is unclear. This CDR3 spans 14 amino acids. V lost 4 bases and J 0 bases, leaving 11 bases between the germline ends. Per germline, CDR1 SGDLS and CDR2 YYNGEE. CDR3 region: CASSSLGFSYEQYF. In DNA form, the CDR3 reads TGTGCCAGCAGCTCCCTTGGTTTCTCCTACGAGCAGTACTTC. Combining the CDR3 with reference TRBV9 and TRBJ2-7 gives the whole variable domain DSGVTQTPKHLITATGQRVTLRCSPRSGDLSVYWYQQSLDQGLQFLIQYYNGEERAKGNILERFSAQQFPDLHSELNLSSLELGDSALYFCASSSLGFSYEQYFGPGTRLTVT.

The chain employs TRBV6-1 and TRBJ2-3; D might be TRBD2 (7 bases). Germline values: CDR1 MNHNS, CDR2 SASEGT. The CDR3 has 13 amino acids. V gave up 7 bases and J gave up 2 bases, with 10 bases separating them. CDR3 DNA: TGTGCCAGCACCGGGGGGCCCACAGATACGCAGTATTTT. This encodes CASTGGPTDTQYF.

The chain carries TRBV30 and TRBJ2-7, with D hard to call. V lost 1 base, J lost 6 bases, and 13 bases lay in between. CDR1 and CDR2 from the germline V gene are GTSNPN and SVGIG (reference sequence). The CDR3 sequence is 13 residues long. Here the CDR3 reads CAWSGVRGGEQYF. For the CDR3, the DNA is TGTGCCTGGAGTGGGGTCCGCGGCGGCGAGCAGTACTTC. Full variable domain (outside the CDR3, taken from reference TRBV30 and TRBJ2-7): SQTIHQWPATLVQPVGSPLSLECTVEGTSNPNLYWYRQAAGRGLQLLFYSVGIGQISSEVPQNLSASRPQDRQFILSSKKLLLSDSGFYLCAWSGVRGGEQYFGPGTRLTVT.

The chain couples TRBV4-2 to TRBJ1-4; D gene unclear. The CDR3 loop spans 16 amino acids. Deletions cut 0 bases from V and 5 bases from J, with 13 bases between. CDR1 and CDR2 (germline): LGHNA, YNFKEQ. The CDR3: CASSQDLAERNEKLFF. The CDR3 nucleotides read TGTGCCAGCAGCCAAGATCTCGCAGAGAGAAATGAAAAACTGTTTTTT.

This clonotype was picked up one time. The chain links TRBV9 to TRBJ1-2; 7 positions match TRBD1. Germline CDR1 reads SGDLS; CDR2 reads YYNGEE. The V and J ends lost 2 bases and 14 bases, in that order; junction bases with no gene match: 6. The CDR3 loop spans 11 amino acids. As DNA, the CDR3 is TGTGCCAGCAGCGTGACAGGGCGTTTAACCTTC. Translating it yields CASSVTGRLTF.

The rearrangement joins TRBV28 to TRBJ1-2; D possibly corresponds to TRBD1 (5 bases). The V end was cut by 7 bases, the J end by 7 bases, with 13 bases between. The CDR3 is made up of 12 amino acids. CDR1 and CDR2 (germline): MDHEN, SYDVKM. In DNA, the CDR3 is TGTGCCAGCACCCCCATCCAGGGTGGCTACACCTTC. This translates into CASTPIQGGYTF.

The J gene is TRBJ2-2, the V gene TRBV7-2; D possibly corresponds to TRBD2 (6 bases). Looked up from germline, CDR1 is SGHTA and CDR2 is FQGNSA. The V and J ends lost 4 bases and 5 bases respectively, with 11 bases between them. The CDR3 has 14 residues. The CDR3 nucleotides are TGTGCCAGCAGCTCCCGGAGGGGAACCGGGGAGCTGTTTTTT. It encodes CASSSRRGTGELFF.

J is TRBJ1-4 and V is TRBV7-2; 9 bases fit TRBD1. CDR3 length: 14 residues. Germline loops: CDR1 SGHTA, CDR2 FQGNSA. Trimming took 5 bases from V and 7 from J; bases not matched to a gene: 5. The CDR3 DNA sequence: TGTGCCAGCAGCCTTAGACAGGGGGGTGAAAAACTGTTTTTT. It specifies CASSLRQGGEKLFF. Full variable domain (missing parts from reference TRBV7-2 and TRBJ1-4): GAGVSQSPSNKVTEKGKDVELRCDPISGHTALYWYRQSLGQGLEFLIYFQGNSAPDKSGLPSDRFSAERTGGSVSTLTIQRTQQEDSAVYLCASSLRQGGEKLFFGSGTQLSVL.

The chain is built from TRBV29-1 and TRBJ2-7, with D perhaps TRBD2 (6 bases). This CDR3 has 15 amino acids. CDR1 and CDR2 from the germline V gene are SQVTM and ANQGSEA. Trimming shortened V by 4 bases and J by 7 bases, and 23 bases separated the two germline ends. In nucleotides, the CDR3 is TGCAGCGTTGGGGGGAGGCAGACCACACCCAGGGAGCAGTACTTC. This encodes CSVGGRQTTPREQYF.

This chain uses TRBV6-1 with TRBJ1-2; D is unresolved. Trimming took 1 base from V and 4 from J, leaving 13 bases between them. CDR3 length: 15 amino acids. From germline, CDR1 is MNHNS and CDR2 SASEGT. DNA for the CDR3: TGTGCCAGCAGTGAAGGGTCGAGGCGAACCTATGGCTACACCTTC. Translation gives CASSEGSRRTYGYTF.

The chain combines TRBV11-2 with TRBJ2-6, with D uncertain. Deletions cut 2 bases from V and 0 bases from J, with 14 bases between. The germline gives CDR1 SGHAT, CDR2 FQNNGV. The CDR3 covers 18 residues. This CDR3 is CASSLLVHSPSGANVLTF. The DNA of the CDR3 is TGTGCCAGCAGCTTACTAGTCCATTCCCCCTCTGGGGCCAACGTCCTGACTTTC.

This chain links TRBV12-3 or TRBV12-4 with TRBJ1-2, with a weak D call TRBD1 (6 bases). The V end was cut by 5 bases, the J end by 8 bases, with 21 bases between. CDR3 length: 15 amino acids. CDR3 coding DNA: TGTGCCAGCAGTCCTCAGACAGGAGCTATGTCCGGCTACACCTTC. Its translation is CASSPQTGAMSGYTF.